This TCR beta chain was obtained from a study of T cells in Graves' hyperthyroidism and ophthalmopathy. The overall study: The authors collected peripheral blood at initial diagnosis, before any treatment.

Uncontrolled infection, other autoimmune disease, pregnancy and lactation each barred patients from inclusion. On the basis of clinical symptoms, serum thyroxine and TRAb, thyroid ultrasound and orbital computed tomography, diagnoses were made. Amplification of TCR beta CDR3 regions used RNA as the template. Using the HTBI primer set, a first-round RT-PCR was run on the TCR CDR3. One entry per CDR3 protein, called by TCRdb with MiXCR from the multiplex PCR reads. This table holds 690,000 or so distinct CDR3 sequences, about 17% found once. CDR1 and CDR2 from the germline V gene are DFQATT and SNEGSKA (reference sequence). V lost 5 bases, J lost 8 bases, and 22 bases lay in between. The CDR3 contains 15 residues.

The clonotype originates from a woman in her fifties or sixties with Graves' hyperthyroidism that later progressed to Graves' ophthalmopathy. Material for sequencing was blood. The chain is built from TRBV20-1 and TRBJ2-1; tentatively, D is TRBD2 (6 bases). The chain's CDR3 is CSAYLTGTHGDEQFF. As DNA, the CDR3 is TGCAGTGCTTATTTAACCGGGACTCACGGCGATGAGCAGTTCTTC.